A selection of T cell receptor beta chains follows, all from one sample in a study of T cells in Graves' hyperthyroidism and ophthalmopathy. TCRdb reanalysed the multiplex PCR reads using MiXCR and keeps one entry per CDR3 protein. This sample has some 460,000 distinct CDR3 sequences; approximately 14% occur once, and the top ten carry roughly 7.7%. The sample comprised blood. All receptors derive from a young woman with Graves' hyperthyroidism. Both conserved end residues are part of each CDR3. A D gene is named only where the DNA matches it firmly. Clone size, where shown, is once, few, many, or a class for clones that have expanded.

D gene	V gene	clone size	J gene	CDR3 DNA	CDR3 protein
TRBD1	TRBV25-1	.	TRBJ1-6	TGTGCCAGCAGCAGAGGGGACAGAGATAATTCACCCCTCCACTTT	CASSRGDRDNSPLHF
.	TRBV6-1	many	TRBJ1-2	TGTGCCAGCAGTGAAGCGGGGTTTACGTATGGCTACACCTTC	CASSEAGFTYGYTF
.	TRBV18	many	TRBJ2-1	TGTGCCAGCTCACAGACTTACCGCGGAGATGAGCAGTTCTTC	CASSQTYRGDEQFF
.	TRBV30	many	TRBJ1-1	TGTGCCTGGAAACGGGGAGACACTGAAGCTTTCTTT	CAWKRGDTEAFF
.	TRBV20-1	many	TRBJ2-3	TGCAGTGCTAGTTCTGGCGGGGCAGATACGCAGTATTTT	CSASSGGADTQYF
TRBD2	TRBV11-1	many	TRBJ2-5	TGTGCCAGCAGCTTATTCGACGGGGGGGCCGGAGAGACCCAGTACTTC	CASSLFDGGAGETQYF
.	TRBV30	many	TRBJ2-7	TGTGCCTGGACAGCCCTCCACTCGTCCTACGAGCAGTACTTC	CAWTALHSSYEQYF
TRBD2	TRBV12-3/TRBV12-4	many	TRBJ2-7	TGTGCCAGCAGCCCATCTAGCGGGAGGCCCCCCTACGAGCAGTACTTC	CASSPSSGRPPYEQYF
.	TRBV12-3/TRBV12-4	many	TRBJ1-2	TGTGCCAGCAGTTTAATGGCGCAGTCCGGGGGCTACACCTTC	CASSLMAQSGGYTF
.	TRBV5-5	.	TRBJ2-4	TGTGCCAGCAGCTTAGGACAGGCGGGGAACATTCAGTACTTC	CASSLGQAGNIQYF
TRBD2	TRBV18	many	TRBJ2-3	TGTGCCAGCTCACCATCTAGCGGGAGAACAGATACGCAGTATTTT	CASSPSSGRTDTQYF
.	TRBV5-4	.	TRBJ2-3	TGTGCCAGCACCGAGGGACCCCAGCCAGATACGCAGTATTTT	CASTEGPQPDTQYF
TRBD2	TRBV4-1	few	TRBJ2-2	TGCGCCAGCAGCCAAGTTAGCTTTAGCGGGGGGGCCTTCGGGGAGCTGTTTTTT	CASSQVSFSGGAFGELFF
.	TRBV2	many	TRBJ2-7	TGTGCCAGCAGTCCCGGCTTGTGGCCCTACGAGCAGTACTTC	CASSPGLWPYEQYF
TRBD1	TRBV3-1	few	TRBJ2-5	TGTGCCAGCAGCGACACAGGGGCGAGGGGGACCCAGTACTTC	CASSDTGARGTQYF
.	TRBV4-2	.	TRBJ2-7	TGTGCCAGCAGCCAAGATCTCGGTAGCACCGACGAGCAGTACTTC	CASSQDLGSTDEQYF
.	TRBV20-1	.	TRBJ2-7	TGCAGTGCTTCGGAGGACCTAGGGCCCAGGTACGAGCAGTACTTC	CSASEDLGPRYEQYF
TRBD1	TRBV28	many	TRBJ2-5	TGTGCCAGCAGTTTATCGCAGGGGGCGGGAGAGACCCAGTACTTC	CASSLSQGAGETQYF
.	TRBV10-1	many	TRBJ2-7	TGCGCCAGCATAACCCCCGGGCGCGAGCAGTACTTC	CASITPGREQYF
.	TRBV7-2	few	TRBJ2-2	TGTGCCAGCAGCTTAGTCGGCGGGGCGGGTGGCGGGGAGCTGTTTTTT	CASSLVGGAGGGELFF
TRBD2	TRBV7-2	many	TRBJ2-7	TGTGCCAGCAGCTCTAGCGGGTTTAGCCACGAGCAGTACTTC	CASSSSGFSHEQYF
.	TRBV20-1	many	TRBJ2-7	TGCAGTGTTCGGTCCTATGCGGCCTACGAGCAGTACTTC	CSVRSYAAYEQYF
.	TRBV11-2	many	TRBJ2-3	TGTGCCAGCAGCCTCGGCCTCCTGCACACAGATACGCAGTATTTT	CASSLGLLHTDTQYF
.	TRBV29-1	.	TRBJ2-1	TGCAGCGCGTCCGGACAGAGAAGGCACAATGAGCAGTTCTTC	CSASGQRRHNEQFF
TRBD1	TRBV6-6	many	TRBJ1-1	TGTGCCAGCAGTTACTCGAGGGGGCGTGGGAACACTGAAGCTTTCTTT	CASSYSRGRGNTEAFF
TRBD1	TRBV12-3/TRBV12-4	few	TRBJ2-1	TGTGCCAGCAGTACGGGACAGGGTTACTACAATGAGCAGTTCTTC	CASSTGQGYYNEQFF
.	TRBV18	many	TRBJ2-5	TGTGCCAGCTCACCCACGGGGCTACGGGAGACCCAGTACTTC	CASSPTGLRETQYF
TRBD2	TRBV9	few	TRBJ2-3	TGTGCCAGCAGCGTAGTTTCTAGCGGGGGGGCCGACACAGATACGCAGTATTTT	CASSVVSSGGADTDTQYF
TRBD1	TRBV27	.	TRBJ1-2	TGTGCCAGCAGTCGCGGACAGGACGGCTACACCTTC	CASSRGQDGYTF
TRBD2	TRBV7-3	many	TRBJ2-3	TGTGCCAGCAGCTCCCCACGGGGACTAGCGGGAGTCTCCCATACGCAGTATTTT	CASSSPRGLAGVSHTQYF
TRBD1	TRBV7-2	many	TRBJ1-5	TGTGCCAGCAGCTCGGGACAGGGGCGCAATCAGCCCCAGCATTTT	CASSSGQGRNQPQHF
TRBD2	TRBV11-2	many	TRBJ2-7	TGTGCCAGCAGCCCGAAGCGGGAGTATGGCCGCGAGCAGTACTTC	CASSPKREYGREQYF
TRBD2	TRBV7-8	many	TRBJ2-7	TGTGCCAGCAGCCCTAGCGGGAGGGCCGCCTACGAGCAGTACTTC	CASSPSGRAAYEQYF
.	TRBV19	many	TRBJ2-2	TGTGCCAGTAGTAGGGAGGACACCGGGGAGCTGTTTTTT	CASSREDTGELFF
.	TRBV5-1	many	TRBJ2-2	TGTGCCAGCAGTTTAGGAGACACCGGGGAGCTGTTTTTT	CASSLGDTGELFF
.	TRBV11-1	few	TRBJ2-1	TGTGCCAGCAGCCGGGGACTCGAGGAGCAGTTCTTC	CASSRGLEEQFF
.	TRBV12-3/TRBV12-4	many	TRBJ2-7	TGTGCCAGCACCCTGAGTCACCAAACCTACGAGCAGTACTTC	CASTLSHQTYEQYF
.	TRBV6-1	many	TRBJ1-2	TGTGCCAGCAGTATACGACAGAGATCCGGGACTATTCATGGCTACACCTTC	CASSIRQRSGTIHGYTF
TRBD1	TRBV12-3/TRBV12-4	many	TRBJ2-7	TGTGCCAGCAGTTTGACAGGGGCCTACGAGCAGTACTTC	CASSLTGAYEQYF
TRBD2	TRBV20-1	.	TRBJ2-7	TGCAGTGCCCGAAGCGGGGGGCGCGATTACGAGCAGTACTTC	CSARSGGRDYEQYF
TRBD2	TRBV20-1	many	TRBJ2-3	TGCAGTGCTTCTTCGCAGGGACTAGCGGGAGGAGATACGCAGTATTTT	CSASSQGLAGGDTQYF
.	TRBV30	many	TRBJ1-4	TGTGCCTGGAGTTTCAAGGACAGTAATGAAAAACTGTTTTTT	CAWSFKDSNEKLFF
.	TRBV30	many	TRBJ2-4	TGTGCCTGGAGTGTAAACGGAAAAAACATTCAGTACTTC	CAWSVNGKNIQYF
.	TRBV11-3	many	TRBJ2-6	TGTGCCAGCAGGGAGGGTGCAGCAGGGGCCAACGTCCTGACTTTC	CASREGAAGANVLTF